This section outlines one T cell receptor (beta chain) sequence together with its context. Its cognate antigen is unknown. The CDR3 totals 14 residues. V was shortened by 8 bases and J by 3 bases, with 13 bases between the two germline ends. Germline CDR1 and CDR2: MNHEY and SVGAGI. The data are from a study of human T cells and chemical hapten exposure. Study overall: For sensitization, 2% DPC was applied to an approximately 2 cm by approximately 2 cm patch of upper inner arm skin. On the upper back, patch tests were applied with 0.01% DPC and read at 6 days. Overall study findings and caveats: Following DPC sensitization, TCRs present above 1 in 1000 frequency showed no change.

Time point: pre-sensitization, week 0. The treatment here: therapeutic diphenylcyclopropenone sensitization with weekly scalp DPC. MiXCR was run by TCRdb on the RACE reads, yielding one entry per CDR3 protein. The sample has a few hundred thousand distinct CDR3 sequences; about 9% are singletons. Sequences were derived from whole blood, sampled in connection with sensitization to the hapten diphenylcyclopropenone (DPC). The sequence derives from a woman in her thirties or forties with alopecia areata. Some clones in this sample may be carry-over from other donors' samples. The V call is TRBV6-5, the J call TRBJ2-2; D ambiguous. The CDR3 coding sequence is TGTGCCAGCTCCCGGTCTCACGACACCGGGGAGCTGTTTTTT. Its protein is CASSRSHDTGELFF.